This T cell receptor (beta chain) was profiled in a study of patients and donors after allogeneic stem cell transplantation. MiXCR, applied by TCRdb to the RT-PCR reads, yields one record per CDR3 protein. The table shows about a million distinct CDR3 sequences, with over 15% occurring only once. The CDR3 is 14 residues long. CDR1 is SEHNR, CDR2 FQNEAQ, per germline (reference sequence). Trimming pared 1 base from V and 4 bases from J, leaving 11 bases between. The sample comprised blood, either unsorted or a sorted T cell fraction (not recorded which). The rearrangement links TRBV7-9 to TRBJ2-7, with unresolved D. This receptor was identified in a human donor who was either an allogeneic HSCT recipient or a stem cell or donor lymphocyte infusion donor (not recorded which). It is not recorded whose cells these are; they may come from a transplant donor. DNA for the CDR3: TGTGCCAGCAGCTTAGTTGGAGATCGGTACGAGCAGTACTTC. Amino acid sequence: CASSLVGDRYEQYF. Together with reference TRBV7-9 and TRBJ2-7, the CDR3 gives the full variable domain: DTGVSQNPRHKITKRGQNVTFRCDPISEHNRLYWYRQTLGQGPEFLTYFQNEAQLEKSRLLSDRFSAERPKGSFSTLEIQRTEQGDSAMYLCASSLVGDRYEQYFGPGTRLTVT.